This T cell receptor (beta chain) comes out of a study of PD-1 blockade in classical Hodgkin lymphoma (dated by TCRdb to the early 2020s). Turning to the overall study: Nivolumab dosing was 3 mg/kg intravenously every 2 weeks, continuing until either disease progression or unacceptable toxicity. A peripheral blood immune signature of response to PD-1 blockade in classical Hodgkin lymphoma was defined using TCR beta sequencing and CyTOF. Broader findings and caveats from the paper: By C4D1, a significant rise was seen in CD4+ TCR diversity but not in CD8+ TCR diversity (p=0.0027 vs p=0.16), and the rise was most apparent among complete responders (p=0.02). Trial patients with a complete response had baseline diversity similar to that of newly diagnosed patients, while partial responders and progressors had significantly lower diversity. The study covered only a single clinical trial cohort, and the causes of the repertoire differences, possibly disease activity or prior therapy, were still not defined. Lower diversity was seen in patients whose nivolumab began less than 1 year after ASCT, and these patients were left out of later analyses so that immune reconstitution would not confound the results. Baseline TCR diversity was reported to be lower in newly diagnosed patients than in healthy donors and to be lower still in relapsed/refractory patients.

The sample's time point label is to be understood as: cycle 1 day 1 (C1D1), immediately before nivolumab initiation. Every trial patient had relapsed following autologous stem cell transplantation, and prior brentuximab vedotin exposure was what differed among cohorts A, B and C. The trial cohort included fewer than 60 patients with relapsed/refractory classical Hodgkin lymphoma, and each patient had a best overall response of complete response, partial response or progressive disease. Trial patients were treated with single-agent nivolumab in the multi-cohort phase II CheckMate 205 trial. Best overall response was determined by an independent review committee according to the 2007 International Working Group response criteria. Trial PBMCs were collected just before the start of nivolumab (C1D1) and during therapy at cycle 2 day 1 and cycle 4 day 1. After peripheral blood was drawn into 8 mL Vacutainer Cell Preparation Tubes, PBMCs were isolated by centrifugation and then cryopreserved.

The Qiagen DNeasy kit was used to extract genomic DNA from unsorted PBMCs and from the negatively selected CD4+ and CD8+ fractions. Amplification of TCR beta CDR3 regions was done by immunoSEQ multiplex PCR with primers that anneal to V and J segments. A synthetic immune receptor repertoire was used to minimize amplification bias, and any residual bias was removed computationally once sequencing was done. The authors processed their data as follows. Repertoire diversity was quantified as the Shannon entropy index using custom Python scripts. The unsorted, CD4+ and CD8+ repertoires were each analyzed separately, with the exception of combined analyses, where CD4+ and CD8+ sequences were merged in silico. A clone was considered expanded if an increase in frequency of at least 2-fold after treatment relative to C1D1 was found, and a pseudocount of 0.5 was applied to clones undetected at baseline. Clones with 0 or 1 copy at C1D1 were defined as singleton clones, while clones with 2 or more copies were defined as non-singleton clones. Clones expanded in unsorted samples were annotated as CD4+, CD8+ or unknown by matching protein sequences in sorted samples from the same patient. Wilcoxon tests were applied to paired samples to test diversity changes from C1D1 to C4D1. As stored in TCRdb, this immuneACCESS dataset retains in-frame rearrangements with V and J assigned. A fraction of the clones does not appear; measured against another copy, unresolved V genes explain less than half of the discrepancy, and the remainder lacks a known reason. For V, J and clone size, that table is used; D and trimming come from the DNA. For this sample the table gives about 62,000 clones, of which more than 70% were detected only once. In total, the top ten clones hold around an eighth of the sample.

A note on this clone: The clone's antigen remains unknown. No base quality information exists; no much larger clone differs at one position.

V is cut by 2 bases and J by 3 bases, and the space between the germline ends is 5 bases. There are 12 amino acids in the CDR3, from cysteine to phenylalanine inclusive. The kept DNA is CDR3 alone, 36 bases in frame from the first base. The germline V gene specifies SGDLS as CDR1 and YYNGEE as CDR2. Sequencing used peripheral blood mononuclear cells (PBMCs), obtained at baseline. The rearranged chain carries TRBV9 and TRBJ1-1; TRBD1 is a possible D gene, resting on 5 matching bases. This receptor was obtained from a human donor with classical Hodgkin lymphoma. The CDR3 sequence is CASSVTDTEAFF. The base sequence is TGTGCCAGCAGCGTGACAGACACTGAAGCTTTCTTT.